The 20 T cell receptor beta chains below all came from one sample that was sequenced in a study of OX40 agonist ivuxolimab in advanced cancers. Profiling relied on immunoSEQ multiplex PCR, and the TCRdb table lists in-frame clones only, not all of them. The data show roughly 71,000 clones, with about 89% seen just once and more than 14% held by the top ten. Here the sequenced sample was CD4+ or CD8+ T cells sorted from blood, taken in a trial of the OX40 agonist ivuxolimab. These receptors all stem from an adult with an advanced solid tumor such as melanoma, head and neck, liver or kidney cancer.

The CDR3: CASSRSGMNTGELFF. The CDR3 DNA follows: TGTGCCAGCAGCCGGAGCGGGATGAACACCGGGGAGCTGTTTTTT. The V call is TRBV4-2, the J call TRBJ2-2, with 7 nucleotides matching TRBD2. Germline values: CDR1 LGHNA, CDR2 YNFKEQ. The J segment lost 1 base and the V segment lost 4 bases, leaving 3 bases of the junction unmatched. This CDR3 spans 15 amino acids.

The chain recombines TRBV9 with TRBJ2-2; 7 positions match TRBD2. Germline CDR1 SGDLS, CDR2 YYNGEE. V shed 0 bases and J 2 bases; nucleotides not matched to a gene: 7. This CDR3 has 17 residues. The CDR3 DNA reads TGTGCCAGCAGCGTAGCTCGGCTAGCGGAAAACACCGGGGAGCTGTTTTTT. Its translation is CASSVARLAENTGELFF.

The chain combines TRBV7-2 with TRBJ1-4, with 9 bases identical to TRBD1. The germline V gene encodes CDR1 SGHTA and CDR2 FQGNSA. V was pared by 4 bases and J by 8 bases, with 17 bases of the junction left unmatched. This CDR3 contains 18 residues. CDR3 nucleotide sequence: TGTGCCAGCAGCTCTTATCCCCCCGTGGGGACAGGGAACGAAAAACTGTTTTTT. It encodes CASSSYPPVGTGNEKLFF.

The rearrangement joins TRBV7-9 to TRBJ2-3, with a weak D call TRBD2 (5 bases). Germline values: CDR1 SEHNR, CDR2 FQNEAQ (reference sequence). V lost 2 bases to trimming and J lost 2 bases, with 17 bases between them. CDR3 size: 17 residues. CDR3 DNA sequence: TGTGCCAGCAGCTTATTAACGCCCACGAGGGCCACAGATACGCAGTATTTT. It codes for CASSLLTPTRATDTQYF.

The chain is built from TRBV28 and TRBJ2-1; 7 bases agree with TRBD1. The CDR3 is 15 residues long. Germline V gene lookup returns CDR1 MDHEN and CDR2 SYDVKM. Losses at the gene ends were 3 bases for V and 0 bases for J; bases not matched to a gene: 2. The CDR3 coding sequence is TGTGCCAGCAGTTTCCCAGGGGGCTCCTACAATGAGCAGTTCTTC. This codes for CASSFPGGSYNEQFF.

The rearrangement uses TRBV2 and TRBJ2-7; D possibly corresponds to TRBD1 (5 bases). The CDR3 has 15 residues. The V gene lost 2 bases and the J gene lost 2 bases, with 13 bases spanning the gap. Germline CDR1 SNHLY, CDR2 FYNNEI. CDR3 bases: TGTGCCAGCAGTGAAAGGCAGGGTGAAACCTACGAGCAGTACTTC. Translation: CASSERQGETYEQYF. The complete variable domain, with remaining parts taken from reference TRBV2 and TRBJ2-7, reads EPEVTQTPSHQVTQMGQEVILRCVPISNHLYFYWYRQILGQKVEFLVSFYNNEISEKSEIFDDQFSVERPDGSNFTLKIRSTKLEDSAMYFCASSERQGETYEQYFGPGTRLTVT.

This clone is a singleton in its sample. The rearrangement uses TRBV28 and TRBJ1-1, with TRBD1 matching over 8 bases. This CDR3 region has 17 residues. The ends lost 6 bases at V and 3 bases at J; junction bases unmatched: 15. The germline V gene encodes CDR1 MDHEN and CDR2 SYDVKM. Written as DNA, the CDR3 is TGTGCCAGCAGCACCGGGACAGGCACCTTGTTCGACACTGAAGCTTTCTTT. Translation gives CASSTGTGTLFDTEAFF.

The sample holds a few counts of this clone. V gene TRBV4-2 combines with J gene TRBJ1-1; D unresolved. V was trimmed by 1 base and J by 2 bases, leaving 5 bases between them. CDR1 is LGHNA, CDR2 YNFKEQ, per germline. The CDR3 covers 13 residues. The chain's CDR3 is CASSQADNTEAFF. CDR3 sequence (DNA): TGTGCCAGCAGCCAAGCGGATAACACTGAAGCTTTCTTT.

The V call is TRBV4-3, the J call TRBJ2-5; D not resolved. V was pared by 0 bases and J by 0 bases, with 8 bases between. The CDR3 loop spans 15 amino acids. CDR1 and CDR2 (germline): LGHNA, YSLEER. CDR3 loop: CASSQDGINQETQYF. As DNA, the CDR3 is TGCGCCAGCAGCCAAGATGGGATCAACCAAGAGACCCAGTACTTC.

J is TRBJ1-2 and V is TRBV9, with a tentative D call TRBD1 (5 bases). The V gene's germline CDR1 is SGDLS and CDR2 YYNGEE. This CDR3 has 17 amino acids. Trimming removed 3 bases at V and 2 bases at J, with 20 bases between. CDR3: CASSAAPGASGNYGYTF. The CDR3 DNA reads TGTGCCAGCAGCGCCGCTCCCGGGGCTTCTGGGAACTATGGCTACACCTTC. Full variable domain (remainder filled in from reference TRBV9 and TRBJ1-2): DSGVTQTPKHLITATGQRVTLRCSPRSGDLSVYWYQQSLDQGLQFLIQYYNGEERAKGNILERFSAQQFPDLHSELNLSSLELGDSALYFCASSAAPGASGNYGYTFGSGTRLTVV.

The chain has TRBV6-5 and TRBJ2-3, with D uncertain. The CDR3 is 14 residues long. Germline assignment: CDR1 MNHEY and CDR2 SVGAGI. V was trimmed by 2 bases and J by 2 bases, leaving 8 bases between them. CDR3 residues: CASSYLGSTDTQYF. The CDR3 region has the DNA TGTGCCAGCAGTTACCTGGGGTCCACAGATACGCAGTATTTT.

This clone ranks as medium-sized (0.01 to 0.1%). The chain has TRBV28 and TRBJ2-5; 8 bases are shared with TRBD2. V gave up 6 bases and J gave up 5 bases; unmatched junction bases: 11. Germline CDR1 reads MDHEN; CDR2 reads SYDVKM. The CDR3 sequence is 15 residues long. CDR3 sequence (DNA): TGTGCCAGCAGAGGGCGGGAGGAGGTCTGGGAGACCCAGTACTTC. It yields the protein CASRGREEVWETQYF.

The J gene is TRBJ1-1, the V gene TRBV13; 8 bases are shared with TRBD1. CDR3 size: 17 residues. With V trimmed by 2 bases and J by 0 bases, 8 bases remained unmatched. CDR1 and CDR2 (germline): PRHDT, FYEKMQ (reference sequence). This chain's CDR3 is CASSLSGTGNMNTEAFF. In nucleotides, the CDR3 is TGTGCCAGCAGCTTAAGCGGGACAGGAAACATGAACACTGAAGCTTTCTTT.

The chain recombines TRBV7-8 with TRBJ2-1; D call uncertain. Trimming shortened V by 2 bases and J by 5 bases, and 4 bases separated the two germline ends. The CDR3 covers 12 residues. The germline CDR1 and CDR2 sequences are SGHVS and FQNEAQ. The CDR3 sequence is CASSLFHNEQFF. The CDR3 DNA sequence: TGTGCCAGCAGCTTATTTCACAATGAGCAGTTCTTC.

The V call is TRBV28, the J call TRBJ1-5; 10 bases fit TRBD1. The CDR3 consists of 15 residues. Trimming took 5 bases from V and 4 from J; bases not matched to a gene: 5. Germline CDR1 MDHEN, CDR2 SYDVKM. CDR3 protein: CASSPRDRGNQPQHF. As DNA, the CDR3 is TGTGCCAGCAGTCCTCGGGACAGGGGTAATCAGCCCCAGCATTTT.

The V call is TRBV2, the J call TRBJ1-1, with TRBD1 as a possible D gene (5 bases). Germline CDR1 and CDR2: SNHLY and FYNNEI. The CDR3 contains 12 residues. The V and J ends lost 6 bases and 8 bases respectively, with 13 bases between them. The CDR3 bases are TGTGCCAGCAGGGGAGGGACGGACGAAGCTTTCTTT. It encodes CASRGGTDEAFF.

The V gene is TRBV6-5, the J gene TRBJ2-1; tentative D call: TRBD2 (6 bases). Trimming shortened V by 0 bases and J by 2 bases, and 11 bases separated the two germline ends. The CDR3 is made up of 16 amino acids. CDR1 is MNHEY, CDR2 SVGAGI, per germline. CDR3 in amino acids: CASSYSEGRTYNEQFF. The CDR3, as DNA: TGTGCCAGCAGTTACTCGGAGGGGAGGACCTACAATGAGCAGTTCTTC.

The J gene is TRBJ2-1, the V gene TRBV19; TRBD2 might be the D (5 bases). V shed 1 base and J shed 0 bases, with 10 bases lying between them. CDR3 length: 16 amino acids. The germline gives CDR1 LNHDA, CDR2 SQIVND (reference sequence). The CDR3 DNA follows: TGTGCCAGTAGTATAGGAGTAGGGAGCTCCTACAATGAGCAGTTCTTC. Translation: CASSIGVGSSYNEQFF.

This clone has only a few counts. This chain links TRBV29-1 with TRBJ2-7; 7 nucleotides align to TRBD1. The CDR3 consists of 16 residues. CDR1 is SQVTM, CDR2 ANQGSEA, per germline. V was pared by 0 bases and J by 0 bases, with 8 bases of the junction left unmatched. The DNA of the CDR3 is TGCAGCGTTGAAGAGGGTGAGACAGGGCACTCCTACGAGCAGTACTTC. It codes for CSVEEGETGHSYEQYF.

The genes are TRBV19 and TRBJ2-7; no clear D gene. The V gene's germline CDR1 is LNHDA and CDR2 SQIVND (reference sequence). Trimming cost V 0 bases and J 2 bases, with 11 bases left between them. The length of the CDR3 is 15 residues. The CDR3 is CASSIDPGPTYEQYF. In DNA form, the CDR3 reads TGTGCCAGTAGTATAGACCCGGGTCCTACCTACGAGCAGTACTTC.